A single sample is the source of the 30 T cell receptor beta chains below, sequenced in a study of technical replicates of blood from several donors. Clones were read by immunoSEQ multiplex PCR, and TCRdb kept only the in-frame ones, dropping some. The profile shows about 76,000 clones, 70% to 90% of them singletons. Sequenced material: PBMCs. The receptor set was obtained from a human donor in good health. Some clones in this sample may be carry-over from other donors' samples.

The gene calls are TRBV4-1 and TRBJ1-1; no clear D. Looked up from germline, CDR1 is MGHRA and CDR2 is YSYEKL. V lost 1 base and J lost 6, with 9 bases in between. The CDR3 has 13 residues. CDR3 DNA sequence: TGCGCCAGCAGCCAAGTAGGGAGCGCTGAAGCTTTCTTT. It translates to CASSQVGSAEAFF.

In its sample, this clone is medium-sized (0.01 to 0.1%). The genes are TRBV13 and TRBJ2-1; 10 bases align to TRBD2. CDR3 size: 19 residues. CDR1 and CDR2 from the germline V gene are PRHDT and FYEKMQ (reference sequence). The ends lost 2 bases at V and 8 bases at J; junction bases unmatched: 18. In DNA, the CDR3 is TGTGCCAGCAGCTTACTACCTGGGGCTAGCGGGAGCGATTTGGATGAGCAGTTCTTC. Translated: CASSLLPGASGSDLDEQFF.

The chain has TRBV12-5 and TRBJ1-1; D unclear. Trimming left V 10 bases short and J 3 bases short, with 15 bases between. Germline V gene data show CDR1 as LGHNT and CDR2 as FRNRAP. The CDR3 runs to 13 residues. This CDR3 reads CATTGWPDTEAFF. The DNA of the CDR3 is TGTGCTACTACGGGGTGGCCGGACACTGAAGCTTTCTTT.

V is TRBV11-3 and J is TRBJ2-1, with TRBD2 matching over 8 bases. The CDR3 is made up of 13 amino acids. Looked up from germline, CDR1 is SGHNT and CDR2 is YENEEA. Losses at the gene ends were 4 bases for V and 5 bases for J; bases not matched to a gene: 1. CDR3 bases: TGTGCCAGCAGCTACGGGAGGGACAATGAGCAGTTCTTC. Residues: CASSYGRDNEQFF. Full variable domain (outside the CDR3, taken from reference TRBV11-3 and TRBJ2-1): EAGVVQSPRYKIIEKKQPVAFWCNPISGHNTLYWYLQNLGQGPELLIRYENEEAVDDSQLPKDRFSAERLKGVDSTLKIQPAELGDSAVYLCASSYGRDNEQFFGPGTRLTVL.

The chain recombines TRBV11-2 with TRBJ2-1; possible D gene TRBD2, 6 bases. Germline CDR1 SGHAT, CDR2 FQNNGV. The length of the CDR3 is 14 residues. V shed 6 bases and J shed 5 bases, with 14 bases lying between them. Here the CDR3 reads CASRPLGGDNEQFF. In DNA, the CDR3 is TGTGCCAGCAGGCCATTAGGAGGGGACAATGAGCAGTTCTTC.

This clone was picked up a small number of times. V and J are TRBV29-1 and TRBJ1-1, with TRBD1 as a possible D gene (5 bases). This CDR3 contains 13 residues. V lost 4 bases and J 2 bases, leaving 11 bases between the germline ends. Germline-derived CDR1 and CDR2 are SQVTM and ANQGSEA. The CDR3 is CSVGQGLNTEAFF. The CDR3 coding sequence is TGCAGCGTTGGGCAGGGACTTAACACTGAAGCTTTCTTT. The complete variable domain, with remaining parts taken from reference TRBV29-1 and TRBJ1-1, reads SAVISQKPSRDICQRGTSLTIQCQVDSQVTMMFWYRQQPGQSLTLIATANQGSEATYESGFVIDKFPISRPNLTFSTLTVSNMSPEDSSIYLCSVGQGLNTEAFFGQGTRLTVV.

The V and J genes are TRBV19 and TRBJ1-6; the match to TRBD1 covers 11 bases. There are 16 residues in the CDR3. Unmatched junction bases numbered 11, after V lost 6 bases and J lost 10 bases. Germline V gives CDR1 LNHDA, CDR2 SQIVND (reference sequence). The CDR3 region is CASSSTTGTGGSPLHF. CDR3 coding DNA: TGTGCCAGTAGCTCTACTACGGGGACAGGGGGATCACCCCTCCACTTT.

V and J are TRBV30 and TRBJ1-3; D call uncertain. The CDR3 is 14 amino acids. The ends were cut back, 2 bases at V and 0 bases at J, with 8 bases in the middle. The germline V gene has CDR1 GTSNPN and CDR2 SVGIG (reference sequence). The CDR3 is CAWSPFSSGNTIYF. Here the CDR3 DNA reads TGTGCCTGGAGTCCCTTCAGCTCTGGAAACACCATATATTTT.

A word on this clone: Different DNA sequences within this sample yield the same CDR3. The chain couples TRBV9 to TRBJ1-1; D unclear. The length of the CDR3 is 13 residues. The V gene lost 0 bases and the J gene lost 2 bases, with 5 bases spanning the gap. Germline V gene sequence: CDR1 SGDLS, CDR2 YYNGEE. CDR3 in amino acids: CASSVGPNTEAFF. The CDR3 region has the DNA TGTGCCAGCAGCGTAGGGCCTAACACTGAAGCTTTCTTT.

The CDR3 spells CASSFTGELFSPLHF. CDR3 sequence (DNA): TGTGCCAGCAGCTTCACAGGGGAGCTCTTTTCACCCCTCCACTTT. The genes are TRBV7-2 and TRBJ1-6, with 7 bases matching TRBD1. The trim removed 3 bases at V and 9 bases at J, leaving 8 bases unmatched. Germline V CDR1 and CDR2: SGHTA, FQGNSA. This CDR3 spans 15 amino acids. The whole variable domain, filled in from reference TRBV7-2 and TRBJ1-6, reads GAGVSQSPSNKVTEKGKDVELRCDPISGHTALYWYRQSLGQGLEFLIYFQGNSAPDKSGLPSDRFSAERTGGSVSTLTIQRTQQEDSAVYLCASSFTGELFSPLHFGNGTRLTVT.

The V and J genes are TRBV7-2 and TRBJ1-1, with D perhaps TRBD1 (5 bases). The CDR3 length is 14 residues. Germline lookup yields CDR1 SGHTA and CDR2 FQGNSA. V lost 5 bases to trimming and J lost 5 bases, with 15 bases between them. In DNA, the CDR3 is TGTGCCAGCAGCCTACTCCCGGGGGATACTGAAGCTTTCTTT. This sequence encodes CASSLLPGDTEAFF.

The chain carries TRBV19 and TRBJ1-1; possibly TRBD1 for D (5 bases). Germline assignment: CDR1 LNHDA and CDR2 SQIVND (reference sequence). This CDR3 has 15 amino acids. The V end was cut by 6 bases, the J end by 1 base, with 15 bases between. The CDR3 protein is CASSRGTTANTEAFF. As DNA, the CDR3 is TGTGCCAGTAGCCGTGGGACTACGGCGAACACTGAAGCTTTCTTT.

The gene calls are TRBV25-1 and TRBJ2-5, with 7 nucleotides matching TRBD1. V was clipped by 4 bases and J by 5 bases; unmatched bases: 10. The CDR3 runs 15 residues. CDR1 MGHDK and CDR2 SYGVNS come from the germline V gene. The CDR3 region has the DNA TGTGCCAGCAGTGCTGGGACAGTCCCACGGGAGACCCAGTACTTC. Amino acids: CASSAGTVPRETQYF.

The V gene is TRBV10-3, the J gene TRBJ2-7; weak D call: TRBD1 (6 bases). This CDR3 contains 12 residues. V lost 5 bases to trimming and J lost 4 bases, with 9 bases between them. CDR1 and CDR2 from the germline V gene are ENHRY and SYGVKD. The CDR3 DNA reads TGTGCCATCAGTTCAGGGGTGTACGAGCAGTACTTC. It codes for CAISSGVYEQYF.

The rearrangement links TRBV30 to TRBJ1-2; TRBD1 matches 8 bases. Germline CDR1 and CDR2: GTSNPN and SVGIG (reference sequence). The length of the CDR3 is 13 residues. V gave up 0 bases and J gave up 8 bases; unmatched junction bases: 5. In DNA form, the CDR3 reads TGTGCCTGGAGTGTCGAGGACAGGGAAGGCTACACCTTC. Protein sequence: CAWSVEDREGYTF.

The V gene is TRBV30, the J gene TRBJ2-5, with D tentatively TRBD2 (6 bases). Trimming took off 3 bases at V and 2 bases at J, with 16 bases between the two ends. Germline values: CDR1 GTSNPN, CDR2 SVGIG (reference sequence). The CDR3 runs 15 residues. As DNA, the CDR3 is TGTGCCTGGAGGACGAGGTCGGCGGGGCAAGAGACCCAGTACTTC. As protein: CAWRTRSAGQETQYF.

The rearrangement uses TRBV7-2 and TRBJ1-1; D is ambiguous. CDR1 is SGHTA and CDR2 is FQGNSA in the germline V gene. V shed 7 bases and J shed 3 bases, with 18 bases lying between them. The CDR3 has 15 residues. The CDR3 region is CASTVSSGRDTEAFF. DNA of the CDR3: TGTGCCAGCACCGTAAGCTCCGGGAGGGACACTGAAGCTTTCTTT.

The gene calls are TRBV5-6 and TRBJ2-5; TRBD2 matches 10 bases. Losses at the gene ends were 2 bases for V and 7 bases for J; bases not matched to a gene: 5. The CDR3 consists of 14 residues. Germline CDR1 and CDR2: SGHDT and YYEEEE. The CDR3 DNA reads as TGTGCCAGCAGCTTACTAGCGGGGACCGCGACCCAGTACTTC. Translation: CASSLLAGTATQYF.

J is TRBJ1-1 and V is TRBV30; 7 bases fit TRBD1. The germline gives CDR1 GTSNPN, CDR2 SVGIG (reference sequence). The CDR3 sequence is 12 residues long. V was clipped by 3 bases and J by 4 bases; unmatched bases: 2. The CDR3 DNA is TGTGCCTGGAGAGGGGGCCGCACTGAAGCTTTCTTT. As protein: CAWRGGRTEAFF.

J is TRBJ1-6 and V is TRBV18, with 10 bases lining up with TRBD1. CDR3 length: 16 residues. Per the germline V gene, CDR1 is KGHSH and CDR2 is LQKENI. Trimming cost V 0 bases and J 5 bases; bases outside gene matches: 1. CDR3: CASSPPGTGDNSPLHF. The CDR3 nucleotides read TGTGCCAGCTCACCACCCGGGACAGGGGATAATTCACCCCTCCACTTT.

This clone was picked up one time. The V call is TRBV5-8, the J call TRBJ2-7; 8 bases are a match to TRBD1. The CDR3 has 15 amino acids. Trimming cost V 0 bases and J 4 bases; bases outside gene matches: 6. Germline-derived CDR1 and CDR2 are SGHTS and YDEGEE. The DNA for the CDR3 is TGTGCCAGCAGCTTGGTTGTCAGGGGGCTTTACGAGCAGTACTTC. Translating gives CASSLVVRGLYEQYF.

V and J are TRBV7-2 and TRBJ1-2; maybe TRBD1 (5 bases). The CDR3 sequence is 14 residues long. V shed 1 base and J shed 8 bases, with 14 bases lying between them. Germline V gene lookup returns CDR1 SGHTA and CDR2 FQGNSA. CDR3 sequence: CASSLGRGPEGYTF. The CDR3 DNA sequence: TGTGCCAGCAGCTTAGGGCGGGGCCCCGAAGGCTACACCTTC. The entire variable domain, with the rest obtained from reference TRBV7-2 and TRBJ1-2, is as follows: GAGVSQSPSNKVTEKGKDVELRCDPISGHTALYWYRQSLGQGLEFLIYFQGNSAPDKSGLPSDRFSAERTGGSVSTLTIQRTQQEDSAVYLCASSLGRGPEGYTFGSGTRLTVV.

The J gene is TRBJ1-1, the V gene TRBV5-1; 7 positions match TRBD1. CDR3 length: 15 residues. V lost 2 bases, J lost 1 base, and 5 bases stayed unmatched. Germline V CDR1 and CDR2: SGHRS, YFSETQ. CDR3 region: CASSFLGTENTEAFF. The CDR3, as DNA: TGCGCCAGCAGCTTCCTGGGGACAGAGAACACTGAAGCTTTCTTT.

The V call is TRBV5-6, the J call TRBJ1-4; D is possibly TRBD1 (5 bases). There are 14 residues in the CDR3. In germline, CDR1 is SGHDT, CDR2 YYEEEE. V was shortened by 5 bases and J by 5 bases, with 13 bases between the two germline ends. The CDR3 DNA sequence: TGTGCCAGCAGGACTAGGGACCTGAATGAAAAACTGTTTTTT. Translation: CASRTRDLNEKLFF.

The rearrangement links TRBV7-2 to TRBJ1-1, with D perhaps matching TRBD1 (5 bases). CDR3 length equals 13 residues. Germline V gene sequence: CDR1 SGHTA, CDR2 FQGNSA. V gave up 3 bases and J gave up 7 bases, with 12 bases separating them. Here the CDR3 reads CASSFLHGGEAFF. The CDR3 coding sequence is TGTGCCAGCAGCTTCCTGCACGGGGGTGAAGCTTTCTTT.

The chain employs TRBV7-9 and TRBJ2-1, with 11 bases identical to TRBD2. This CDR3 is 15 amino acids long. The J segment lost 2 bases and the V segment lost 4 bases, leaving 1 base of the junction unmatched. CDR1 and CDR2 from the germline V gene are SEHNR and FQNEAQ (reference sequence). The CDR3 coding sequence is TGTGCCAGCAGCTCTAGCGGGAGGCCCTACAATGAGCAGTTCTTC. This sequence encodes CASSSSGRPYNEQFF.

V gene TRBV7-2 combines with J gene TRBJ2-3; 9 bases are shared with TRBD1. The CDR3 length is 14 residues. Germline assignment: CDR1 SGHTA and CDR2 FQGNSA. V shed 5 bases and J 4 bases; nucleotides not matched to a gene: 4. DNA of the CDR3: TGTGCCAGCAGCCCGCGACAGGGGGCAGATACGCAGTATTTT. It specifies CASSPRQGADTQYF. Combining the CDR3 with reference TRBV7-2 and TRBJ2-3 gives the whole variable domain GAGVSQSPSNKVTEKGKDVELRCDPISGHTALYWYRQSLGQGLEFLIYFQGNSAPDKSGLPSDRFSAERTGGSVSTLTIQRTQQEDSAVYLCASSPRQGADTQYFGPGTRLTVL.

This chain links TRBV5-8 with TRBJ1-2; TRBD1 might be the D (5 bases). The CDR3 is 17 amino acids. Trimming took 0 bases from V and 4 from J, leaving 19 bases between them. Per the germline V gene, CDR1 is SGHTS and CDR2 is YDEGEE. CDR3 DNA sequence: TGTGCCAGCAGCTTGGCCCAGGGTGCTGTAATTGTCTATGGCTACACCTTC. As protein: CASSLAQGAVIVYGYTF.

The chain links TRBV27 to TRBJ2-5; possibly TRBD1 for D (5 bases). The CDR3 is made up of 17 amino acids. The germline CDR1 and CDR2 sequences are MNHEY and SMNVEV (reference sequence). Trimming removed 2 bases from V and 4 bases from J, with 20 bases in between. CDR3 DNA: TGTGCCAGCAGTTTAGCCCCCCCGAGCTGGGGCGGAGAGACCCAGTACTTC. It encodes CASSLAPPSWGGETQYF.

V gene TRBV7-9 combines with J gene TRBJ2-7, with 8 bases that match TRBD1. The CDR3 length is 13 residues. Germline V CDR1 and CDR2: SEHNR, FQNEAQ (reference sequence). V lost 5 bases, J lost 3 bases, and 3 bases stayed unmatched. Here the CDR3 reads CASSAGTGYEQYF. CDR3 bases: TGTGCCAGCAGCGCCGGGACAGGCTACGAGCAGTACTTC.